The rows below give T cell receptor beta chains drawn from one sample of a study of spatial heterogeneity in lung cancer. TCRdb called the 5' RACE reads again in MiXCR, with one record for every CDR3 protein. Among 15,000 or so distinct CDR3 sequences listed, 15% to 20% were seen once. The input for sequencing was PBMCs, taken at follow-up. Receptors were obtained from a male donor with early-stage non-small cell lung cancer. Each CDR3 is given with its conserved first and last residue. A D gene is named only where the DNA matches it firmly. Where a row states a size, it is once, few, many or the class of an expanded clone; other rows omit it.

CDR3aa: CASSLGAGGGDTQYF
CDR3nt: TGTGCCAGCAGCTTAGGGGCAGGGGGTGGAGATACGCAGTATTTT
j_gene: TRBJ2-3
v_gene: TRBV7-3
d_gene: TRBD1
abundance: -

CDR3aa: CSVEDRRRVGAFF
CDR3nt: TGCAGCGTTGAAGATCGGAGGAGGGTTGGGGCTTTCTTT
j_gene: TRBJ1-1
v_gene: TRBV29-1
d_gene: -
abundance: medium-sized

CDR3aa: CASSQGDYGYTF
CDR3nt: TGTGCCAGCAGCCAGGGGGACTATGGCTACACCTTC
j_gene: TRBJ1-2
v_gene: TRBV14
d_gene: -
abundance: many

CDR3aa: CASSVESDTYEQYF
CDR3nt: TGTGCCAGCAGCGTAGAATCTGATACCTACGAGCAGTACTTC
j_gene: TRBJ2-7
v_gene: TRBV9
d_gene: -
abundance: few

CDR3aa: CASMKVSGGHEKLFF
CDR3nt: TGTGCCAGCATGAAGGTTTCAGGGGGCCATGAAAAACTGTTTTTT
j_gene: TRBJ1-4
v_gene: TRBV12-3/TRBV12-4
d_gene: TRBD1
abundance: few

CDR3aa: CASSLDAGDEQFF
CDR3nt: TGCGCCAGCAGCTTGGATGCGGGTGATGAGCAGTTCTTC
j_gene: TRBJ2-1
v_gene: TRBV5-1
d_gene: -
abundance: medium-sized

CDR3aa: CASSHQAGEETQYF
CDR3nt: TGTGCCAGCAGCCATCAAGCGGGGGAAGAGACCCAGTACTTC
j_gene: TRBJ2-5
v_gene: TRBV7-2
d_gene: TRBD2
abundance: -

CDR3aa: CASSLDRQSDEQYF
CDR3nt: TGTGCCAGCAGCTTAGACAGACAATCGGACGAGCAGTACTTC
j_gene: TRBJ2-7
v_gene: TRBV11-2
d_gene: -
abundance: few

CDR3aa: CASSLFPLEGVNFYEQYF
CDR3nt: TGTGCCAGCAGCTTATTCCCCCTGGAGGGGGTAAATTTCTACGAGCAGTACTTC
j_gene: TRBJ2-7
v_gene: TRBV7-9
d_gene: -
abundance: -

CDR3aa: CASSLARGGLFQETQYF
CDR3nt: TGCGCCAGCAGCTTGGCCCGGGGGGGGCTTTTCCAAGAGACCCAGTACTTC
j_gene: TRBJ2-5
v_gene: TRBV5-1
d_gene: TRBD2
abundance: -

CDR3aa: CASTSPTSLAKNIQYF
CDR3nt: TGTGCCAGCACTTCTCCGACTAGTTTAGCCAAAAACATTCAGTACTTC
j_gene: TRBJ2-4
v_gene: TRBV2
d_gene: -
abundance: few

CDR3aa: CASSQSPFRPQPYGYTF
CDR3nt: TGCGCCAGCAGCCAATCCCCATTTAGACCGCAGCCCTATGGCTACACCTTC
j_gene: TRBJ1-2
v_gene: TRBV4-1
d_gene: -
abundance: many

CDR3aa: CASSQTGRNEQFF
CDR3nt: TGTGCCAGCAGCCAGACAGGGAGAAATGAGCAGTTCTTC
j_gene: TRBJ2-1
v_gene: TRBV5-6
d_gene: TRBD1
abundance: -

CDR3aa: CASSPDRGVYGYTF
CDR3nt: TGCGCCAGCAGCCCGGACAGGGGCGTCTATGGCTACACCTTC
j_gene: TRBJ1-2
v_gene: TRBV5-1
d_gene: TRBD1
abundance: many

CDR3aa: CSARPLGRDGDGYTF
CDR3nt: TGCAGTGCTAGACCACTGGGCAGGGATGGGGATGGCTACACCTTC
j_gene: TRBJ1-2
v_gene: TRBV20-1
d_gene: -
abundance: -

CDR3aa: CASSPNLHGYTF
CDR3nt: TGCGCCAGCAGCCCCAACCTTCATGGCTACACCTTC
j_gene: TRBJ1-2
v_gene: TRBV5-1
d_gene: -
abundance: -

CDR3aa: CASSYSPPGTPSSYNSPLHF
CDR3nt: TGTGCCAGCAGTTACTCGCCCCCGGGGACACCGAGCTCCTATAATTCACCCCTCCACTTT
j_gene: TRBJ1-6
v_gene: TRBV6-5
d_gene: -
abundance: -

CDR3aa: CASSLGQLNTEAFF
CDR3nt: TGTGCCAGCAGCCTGGGACAGTTGAACACTGAAGCTTTCTTT
j_gene: TRBJ1-1
v_gene: TRBV3-1
d_gene: TRBD1
abundance: -

CDR3aa: CASSFRDNYNEQFF
CDR3nt: TGTGCCAGCAGCTTCCGGGACAATTACAATGAGCAGTTCTTC
j_gene: TRBJ2-1
v_gene: TRBV5-5
d_gene: -
abundance: -

CDR3aa: CSVSGANTGELFF
CDR3nt: TGCAGCGTTTCGGGGGCGAACACCGGGGAGCTGTTTTTT
j_gene: TRBJ2-2
v_gene: TRBV29-1
d_gene: -
abundance: medium-sized

CDR3aa: CASSLDLAGEQYF
CDR3nt: TGTGCCAGCAGCTTAGACTTGGCGGGCGAGCAGTACTTC
j_gene: TRBJ2-7
v_gene: TRBV7-9
d_gene: -
abundance: medium-sized

CDR3aa: CSARLQGWSTDTRYF
CDR3nt: TGCAGTGCTAGACTACAGGGGTGGTCCACAGATACGCGGTATTTT
j_gene: TRBJ2-3
v_gene: TRBV20-1
d_gene: TRBD1
abundance: few